Below are 32 T cell receptor beta chains sequenced from a single sample in a study of T cell responses to AZD1222 COVID-19 vaccine. The repertoire was sequenced with immunoSEQ multiplex PCR; TCRdb's copy has only in-frame clones and lacks some. Here the sample spans more than 65,000 clones, 75% to 90% being singletons. The sample in question was peripheral blood, obtained 28 days after the second AZD1222 dose. These receptors were obtained from an adult who received the AZD1222 COVID-19 vaccine.

This sequence joins TRBV4-3 and TRBJ1-2; 9 bases match TRBD1. Trimming cost V 2 bases and J 4 bases; bases outside gene matches: 8. The germline V gene encodes CDR1 LGHNA and CDR2 YSLEER. This CDR3 is built from 16 residues. CDR3 protein: CASSQLGGTGSYGYTF. CDR3 nucleotide sequence: TGCGCCAGCAGCCAACTGGGTGGGACAGGGTCCTATGGCTACACCTTC.

The chain uses TRBV4-3 and TRBJ2-1; TRBD2 matches at 10 bases. The CDR3 spans 17 residues. Germline loops: CDR1 LGHNA, CDR2 YSLEER. V dropped 3 bases and J dropped 6; count of bases not matched to a gene: 11. CDR3 sequence reads: CASSQRPGTSVANEQFF. For the CDR3, the DNA is TGCGCCAGCAGCCAGCGCCCCGGGACTAGCGTGGCCAATGAGCAGTTCTTC.

V usage is TRBV6-5 and J usage is TRBJ1-4; 7 bases are shared with TRBD1. The V and J ends lost 6 bases and 6 bases, in that order; junction bases with no gene match: 7. CDR3 length equals 14 residues. Germline loops: CDR1 MNHEY, CDR2 SVGAGI. CDR3 sequence: CASRAGGRHEKLFF. CDR3 DNA sequence: TGTGCCAGCAGGGCAGGGGGGCGCCATGAAAAACTGTTTTTT.

The rearrangement joins TRBV28 to TRBJ1-1; D call uncertain. The V end was cut by 5 bases, the J end by 3 bases, with 16 bases between. There are 15 residues in the CDR3. Germline lookup yields CDR1 MDHEN and CDR2 SYDVKM. The CDR3: CASSPDGRWDTEAFF. In DNA form, the CDR3 reads TGTGCCAGCAGTCCCGACGGGCGGTGGGACACTGAAGCTTTCTTT.

This chain uses TRBV19 with TRBJ2-2, with 10 bases that match TRBD2. Germline CDR1 and CDR2: LNHDA and SQIVND (reference sequence). CDR3 length: 16 amino acids. Trimming removed 3 bases from V and 6 bases from J; junction bases left unmatched: 7. CDR3 DNA: TGTGCCAGTAGTATGTATGCTAGCGGGAGAGCCGGGGAGCTGTTTTTT. Protein product: CASSMYASGRAGELFF.

V gene TRBV28 combines with J gene TRBJ2-7; D may be TRBD2 (5 bases). V was shortened by 6 bases and J by 1 base, with 10 bases between the two germline ends. Germline loops: CDR1 MDHEN, CDR2 SYDVKM. The length of the CDR3 is 13 residues. In DNA, the CDR3 is TGTGCCAGCAGCCTACTAGGTTCCTACGAGCAGTACTTC. It encodes CASSLLGSYEQYF.

This chain connects TRBV3-1 (or the pseudogene TRBV3-2) to TRBJ1-1; D not certain. The germline CDR1 and CDR2 sequences are LGHDT and YNNKEL (reference sequence). The CDR3 contains 14 residues. Trimming cost V 4 bases and J 1 base, with 10 bases left between them. The CDR3 DNA is TGTGCCAGCAGCCCTCGTAAGGAGAACACTGAAGCTTTCTTT. Its translation is CASSPRKENTEAFF.

This chain connects TRBV29-1 to TRBJ2-7; D is uncertain. The CDR3 is 12 amino acids. In germline, CDR1 is SQVTM, CDR2 ANQGSEA. V dropped 4 bases and J dropped 6 bases, with 13 bases sitting between them. DNA of the CDR3: TGCAGCGTTGGCCTAGAGTTGTCCGAGCAGTACTTC. Its protein is CSVGLELSEQYF.

This sequence joins TRBV5-1 and TRBJ2-5; 7 nucleotides line up with TRBD1. V lost 4 bases and J lost 3; bases outside the gene matches: 12. CDR1 is SGHRS and CDR2 is YFSETQ in the germline V gene. The CDR3 runs to 16 residues. CDR3 nucleotide sequence: TGCGCCAGCAGCCTAGTACATCGGGACAGCAAAGAGACCCAGTACTTC. It yields the protein CASSLVHRDSKETQYF.

The V and J genes are TRBV19 and TRBJ1-5; 9 bases fit TRBD1. Germline loops: CDR1 LNHDA, CDR2 SQIVND (reference sequence). The V segment lost 4 bases and the J segment 7 bases; nucleotides outside the gene matches: 8. This CDR3 is 15 amino acids long. The CDR3 loop reads CASSTMGQGGQPQHF. As DNA, the CDR3 is TGTGCCAGTAGTACCATGGGACAGGGAGGGCAGCCCCAGCATTTT. The variable domain in full, completed from reference TRBV19 and TRBJ1-5, reads DGGITQSPKYLFRKEGQNVTLSCEQNLNHDAMYWYRQDPGQGLRLIYYSQIVNDFQKGDIAEGYSVSREKKESFPLTVTSAQKNPTAFYLCASSTMGQGGQPQHFGDGTRLSIL.

The chain couples TRBV7-3 to TRBJ1-6; D is unclear. The CDR3 is made up of 14 amino acids. CDR1 is SGHTA, CDR2 FQGTGA, per germline. V lost 5 bases and J lost 9, with 14 bases in between. The CDR3 region is CASSQDGWGSPLHF. The CDR3 DNA is TGTGCCAGCAGCCAAGACGGGTGGGGTTCACCCCTCCACTTT.

This chain links TRBV7-2 with TRBJ2-5; 8 nucleotides agree with TRBD2. The trim removed 1 base at V and 5 bases at J, leaving 6 bases unmatched. This CDR3 is built from 15 residues. Germline CDR1 SGHTA, CDR2 FQGNSA. This CDR3 reads CASSLGRGGRETQYF. CDR3 DNA sequence: TGTGCCAGCAGCTTAGGTCGGGGGGGCCGGGAGACCCAGTACTTC.

CDR3 sequence reads: CASSLSGDTEAFF. The CDR3 coding sequence is TGTGCCAGCAGTTTATCCGGGGACACTGAAGCTTTCTTT. The rearrangement joins TRBV28 to TRBJ1-1; no definite D call. Per germline, CDR1 MDHEN and CDR2 SYDVKM. V lost 1 base and J lost 3, with 6 bases in between. This CDR3 is built from 13 residues.

V and J are TRBV6-5 and TRBJ2-1; the D gene is possibly TRBD2 (5 bases). From germline, CDR1 is MNHEY and CDR2 SVGAGI. The CDR3 loop spans 12 amino acids. Trimming shortened V by 6 bases and J by 8 bases, and 11 bases separated the two germline ends. The CDR3 reads CASRGDVDEQFF. The CDR3 DNA reads TGTGCCAGCAGGGGAGATGTGGATGAGCAGTTCTTC.

This clone was detected a few times. The chain recombines TRBV12-3 or TRBV12-4 with TRBJ1-2; the D is unclear. This CDR3 comprises 12 residues. Trimming removed 1 base from V and 13 bases from J, with 13 bases in between. This CDR3 reads CASSLEVGSCTF. The CDR3 DNA reads as TGTGCCAGCAGTTTAGAGGTTGGCAGCTGCACCTTC.

This chain links TRBV4-2 with TRBJ2-7; TRBD2 agrees at 7 bases. Trimming took 1 base from V and 2 from J; bases not matched to a gene: 8. CDR3 size: 16 residues. Germline V gives CDR1 LGHNA, CDR2 YNFKEQ. The CDR3 DNA is TGTGCCAGCAGCCAAGGGCCCGGGGGGAGGACCTACGAGCAGTACTTC. Residues: CASSQGPGGRTYEQYF.

The J gene is TRBJ1-2, the V gene TRBV5-1; D is unclear. This CDR3 has 14 amino acids. CDR1 and CDR2 from the germline V gene are SGHRS and YFSETQ. Trimming left V 1 base short and J 4 bases short, with 11 bases between. The CDR3 loop reads CASSLYEVGYGYTF. The CDR3 bases are TGCGCCAGCAGCTTGTATGAGGTGGGCTATGGCTACACCTTC.

The chain recombines TRBV28 with TRBJ1-5, with 10 nucleotides matching TRBD1. Losses at the gene ends were 6 bases for V and 3 bases for J; bases not matched to a gene: 14. This CDR3 is 18 amino acids long. Germline loops: CDR1 MDHEN, CDR2 SYDVKM. The CDR3 is CASSPTGGRFEHNQPQHF. Here the CDR3 DNA reads TGTGCCAGCAGCCCGACAGGGGGCAGGTTTGAGCACAATCAGCCCCAGCATTTT.

The chain uses TRBV30 and TRBJ1-1, with 9 bases that match TRBD1. CDR1 GTSNPN and CDR2 SVGIG come from the germline V gene (reference sequence). This CDR3 is 13 amino acids long. The CDR3 loop reads CGGKDRGDTEAFF. CDR3 nucleotides: TGTGGGGGAAAGGACAGGGGAGACACTGAAGCTTTCTTT.

The V call is TRBV9, the J call TRBJ2-1, with 10 nucleotides matching TRBD2. V shed 1 base and J 8 bases; nucleotides not matched to a gene: 9. The CDR3 is 16 amino acids. The germline V gene encodes CDR1 SGDLS and CDR2 YYNGEE. The CDR3 loop is CASSVQLAGIVDEQFF. Here the CDR3 DNA reads TGTGCCAGCAGCGTACAACTAGCGGGGATTGTGGATGAGCAGTTCTTC.

The CDR3, as DNA: TGTGCCAGCAGCTTAGGGACGGTCGGAAACACCATATATTTT. Translated, it gives CASSLGTVGNTIYF. The chain recombines TRBV7-2 with TRBJ1-3; no firm D call. The CDR3 totals 14 residues. Germline loops: CDR1 SGHTA, CDR2 FQGNSA. Trimming shortened V by 1 base and J by 4 bases, and 8 bases separated the two germline ends.

V is TRBV2 and J is TRBJ1-3; TRBD1 is a possible D gene (6 bases). CDR1 is SNHLY, CDR2 FYNNEI, per germline. The CDR3 extends over 15 amino acids. The germline V and J ends were trimmed by 7 bases and 2 bases, with 15 bases remaining between them. The CDR3 nucleotides are TGTGCCAGCACCGTAGGGGGGCAAACTGGAAACACCATATATTTT. Amino acid sequence: CASTVGGQTGNTIYF.

The V and J genes are TRBV24-1 and TRBJ2-3; the D gene is possibly TRBD1 (6 bases). Germline-derived CDR1 and CDR2 are KGHDR and SFDVKD. V dropped 4 bases and J dropped 3 bases, with 16 bases sitting between them. The CDR3 runs 16 residues. CDR3 DNA: TGTGCCACCAGTGACCCAGGGGAACTAGTAACAGATACGCAGTATTTT. Translation: CATSDPGELVTDTQYF.

The chain joins TRBV6-5 to TRBJ1-5; D remains unclear. The germline V gene encodes CDR1 MNHEY and CDR2 SVGAGI. The CDR3 sequence is 14 residues long. With 8 bases removed from V and 2 bases from J, the gap between germline ends came to 13 bases. The CDR3 DNA is TGTGCCAGCGCGACGGTTGTTGGCAATCAGCCCCAGCATTTT. Its protein is CASATVVGNQPQHF.

The genes are TRBV5-1 and TRBJ1-5, with TRBD1 matching over 8 bases. Trimming took 0 bases from V and 2 from J; bases not matched to a gene: 1. The CDR3 is made up of 15 amino acids. The germline V gene has CDR1 SGHRS and CDR2 YFSETQ. The CDR3 reads CASSLEGQGNQPQHF. The CDR3 DNA sequence: TGCGCCAGCAGCTTGGAGGGACAGGGCAATCAGCCCCAGCATTTT.

Points on this clone: At the DNA level, this CDR3 is encoded by other sequences in the same sample as well. The chain links TRBV19 to TRBJ2-3; TRBD1 matches at 11 bases. The V gene's germline CDR1 is LNHDA and CDR2 SQIVND (reference sequence). The V gene end was trimmed by 3 bases and the J gene end by 2 bases; junction bases not matched to a gene: 1. The CDR3 runs 15 residues. The CDR3 here is CASSIGQGATDTQYF. The CDR3 DNA sequence: TGTGCCAGTAGTATTGGACAGGGGGCCACAGATACGCAGTATTTT.

This clone came up a few times. The rearrangement uses TRBV7-6 and TRBJ2-2; D might be TRBD2 (6 bases). This CDR3 spans 16 amino acids. Between the trimmed V and J ends, which lost 1 base and 3 bases, there was a span of 12 bases. Germline V gives CDR1 SGHVS, CDR2 FNYEAQ. CDR3 protein: CASSLVSGEHTGELFF. The DNA for the CDR3 is TGTGCCAGCAGCTTAGTATCGGGGGAGCACACCGGGGAGCTGTTTTTT.

The genes are TRBV7-8 and TRBJ1-1; 8 positions match TRBD1. The V gene's germline CDR1 is SGHVS and CDR2 FQNEAQ. The CDR3 has 14 residues. Unmatched junction bases numbered 8, after V lost 5 bases and J lost 6 bases. The CDR3 here is CASSTTGGRAEAFF. The CDR3 nucleotides read TGTGCCAGCAGCACCACAGGGGGGAGGGCTGAAGCTTTCTTT.

The chain links TRBV4-2 to TRBJ1-5; 7 bases fit TRBD1. Germline V lookup: CDR1 LGHNA, CDR2 YNFKEQ. The junction had 19 bases not matched to a gene; V was cut back by 4 bases and J by 4 bases. This CDR3 region has 19 residues. As DNA, the CDR3 is TGTGCCAGCAGCCTAAGATCAGGGGGACAAGCAGGAACAAATCAGCCCCAGCATTTT. It codes for CASSLRSGGQAGTNQPQHF.

This clone occurred once. The genes are TRBV11-2 and TRBJ2-7; no definite D call. The CDR3 contains 12 residues. Per germline, CDR1 SGHAT and CDR2 FQNNGV. The V end was cut by 3 bases, the J end by 7 bases, with 10 bases between. The CDR3 region is CASSFGPVEQYF. The CDR3 coding sequence is TGTGCCAGCAGCTTTGGGCCCGTGGAGCAGTACTTC.

The rearrangement joins TRBV27 to TRBJ2-1, with 8 bases fitting TRBD1. Looked up from germline, CDR1 is MNHEY and CDR2 is SMNVEV (reference sequence). The V gene end was trimmed by 6 bases and the J gene end by 6 bases; junction bases not matched to a gene: 10. This CDR3 is built from 15 residues. CDR3: CASSAPATGGNEQFF. Here the CDR3 DNA reads TGTGCCAGCAGCGCCCCGGCCACAGGGGGCAATGAGCAGTTCTTC.

This clone is a singleton in its sample. The gene calls are TRBV9 and TRBJ2-7, with 11 bases fitting TRBD1. This CDR3 has 16 residues. Losses at the gene ends were 0 bases for V and 4 bases for J; bases not matched to a gene: 6. Germline V gene data show CDR1 as SGDLS and CDR2 as YYNGEE. The CDR3 DNA is TGTGCCAGCAGCGTAGGGTGGACAGGGGGCGGATACGAGCAGTACTTC. It is translated as CASSVGWTGGGYEQYF.